These 30 T cell receptor beta chains share one sample of origin, sequenced in a study of T cell responses to AZD1222 COVID-19 vaccine. Only in-frame clones appear in the TCRdb table, and some are missing; sequencing was by immunoSEQ multiplex PCR. The data hold around 200,000 clones, with about 92% observed a single time. Sequencing was performed on peripheral blood, taken on day 0 of AZD1222 vaccination. These TCRs come from an adult in good health.

The chain uses TRBV6-6 and TRBJ1-6; D is unresolved. Per germline, CDR1 MNHNY and CDR2 SVGAGI (reference sequence). V dropped 5 bases and J dropped 0 bases, with 17 bases sitting between them. The CDR3 runs to 18 residues. CDR3 bases: TGTGCCAGCAGTCGAAGAATCGGACTGAGCTCCTATAATTCACCCCTCCACTTT. It codes for CASSRRIGLSSYNSPLHF.

CDR3 residues: CASSDLRNNEQFF. As DNA, the CDR3 is TGCGCCAGCAGTGATTTACGGAACAATGAGCAGTTCTTC. V is TRBV10-1 and J is TRBJ2-1; the D is unclear. The CDR3 sequence is 13 residues long. In germline, CDR1 is WNHNN, CDR2 SYGVQD (reference sequence). The V and J ends lost 3 bases and 5 bases respectively, with 8 bases between them.

The genes are TRBV11-2 and TRBJ1-2, with a tentative D call TRBD1 (5 bases). Trimming took off 4 bases at V and 4 bases at J, with 22 bases between the two ends. The CDR3 is made up of 17 amino acids. Per the germline V gene, CDR1 is SGHAT and CDR2 is FQNNGV. The CDR3 loop reads CASSSIGVAGTTYGYTF. The CDR3 DNA sequence: TGTGCCAGCAGCTCAATAGGGGTCGCAGGAACGACCTATGGCTACACCTTC.

Notes on this clone: At one boundary the junction diverges from the germline segment, which might be a read error. The chain combines TRBV7-9 with TRBJ2-1, with D tentatively TRBD2 (5 bases). CDR1 is SEHNR, CDR2 FQNEAQ, per germline (reference sequence). The CDR3 consists of 13 residues. The CDR3 loop reads CASSPLVGAEQLF. The CDR3 nucleotides are TGTGCCAGCAGCCCCCTCGTGGGAGCTGAGCAGCTCTTC. Variable domain in full (rest from reference TRBV7-9 and TRBJ2-1): DTGVSQNPRHKITKRGQNVTFRCDPISEHNRLYWYRQTLGQGPEFLTYFQNEAQLEKSRLLSDRFSAERPKGSFSTLEIQRTEQGDSAMYLCASSPLVGAEQLFGPGTRLTVL.

This clone has more than one count but fewer than ten. The V call is TRBV5-4, the J call TRBJ1-4, with TRBD1 identical over 9 bases. This CDR3 has 16 residues. Germline CDR1 is SGHNT and CDR2 is YYREEE (reference sequence). The junction had 5 bases not matched to a gene; V was cut back by 3 bases and J by 2 bases. The chain's CDR3 is CASSSNRGRTNEKLFF. For the CDR3, the DNA is TGTGCCAGCAGCTCAAACAGGGGGCGGACTAATGAAAAACTGTTTTTT.

The V and J genes are TRBV7-8 and TRBJ2-7; a possible D gene is TRBD2 (6 bases). V was cut by 1 base and J by 2 bases, with 9 bases left in between. From germline, CDR1 is SGHVS and CDR2 FQNEAQ. The CDR3 extends over 14 amino acids. Here the CDR3 DNA reads TGTGCCAGCAGCTTAGACCGACTAGCCTACGAGCAGTACTTC. Translated, it gives CASSLDRLAYEQYF.

The chain has TRBV12-5 and TRBJ2-7; D possibly corresponds to TRBD2 (5 bases). Germline V lookup: CDR1 LGHNT, CDR2 FRNRAP. This CDR3 comprises 14 residues. V lost 2 bases to trimming and J lost 2 bases, with 10 bases between them. This CDR3 reads CASGLYGKTYEQYF. CDR3 DNA: TGTGCTAGTGGTTTGTACGGGAAAACCTACGAGCAGTACTTC.

The CDR3 spells CASSSIKGARNQHYGYTF. CDR3 DNA sequence: TGTGCCAGCAGCTCCATCAAGGGGGCGAGGAATCAACATTATGGCTACACCTTC. V is TRBV11-2 and J is TRBJ1-2; 7 bases map to TRBD1. The junction had 19 bases not matched to a gene; V was cut back by 4 bases and J by 5 bases. The CDR3 has 18 residues. Germline values: CDR1 SGHAT, CDR2 FQNNGV.

This clone was detected once. This chain links TRBV5-1 with TRBJ2-6; D call uncertain. This CDR3 comprises 14 residues. Germline CDR1 reads SGHRS; CDR2 reads YFSETQ. V shed 4 bases and J shed 5 bases, with 10 bases lying between them. Here the CDR3 reads CASSPDLRANVLTF. The CDR3 DNA is TGCGCCAGCAGCCCGGATCTTAGGGCCAACGTCCTGACTTTC. Full variable domain (remainder filled in from reference TRBV5-1 and TRBJ2-6): KAGVTQTPRYLIKTRGQQVTLSCSPISGHRSVSWYQQTPGQGLQFLFEYFSETQRNKGNFPGRFSGRQFSNSRSEMNVSTLELGDSALYLCASSPDLRANVLTFGAGSRLTVL.

V and J are TRBV6-5 and TRBJ1-2; maybe TRBD1 (6 bases). Germline V gene data show CDR1 as MNHEY and CDR2 as SVGAGI. CDR3 size: 14 residues. V dropped 7 bases and J dropped 2 bases, with 14 bases sitting between them. The CDR3 DNA follows: TGTGCCAGCACTCCAGGGGTTGGCAACTATGGCTACACCTTC. Amino acids: CASTPGVGNYGYTF.

In DNA, the CDR3 is TGTGCCAGCAGCTTTTTGACCCCGGGACAAACAACTAGCACAGATACGCAGTATTTT. Translation gives CASSFLTPGQTTSTDTQYF. The rearrangement joins TRBV7-9 to TRBJ2-3; TRBD1 might be the D (6 bases). This CDR3 is built from 19 residues. Trimming took 3 bases from V and 0 from J, leaving 22 bases between them. Germline-derived CDR1 and CDR2 are SEHNR and FQNEAQ (reference sequence).

The sample holds a few counts of this clone. The rearrangement uses TRBV2 and TRBJ1-5; no clear D. The CDR3 has 14 amino acids. Germline CDR1 is SNHLY and CDR2 is FYNNEI. Trimming removed 5 bases from V and 1 base from J, with 9 bases in between. CDR3 coding DNA: TGTGCCAGCAGTACACAGCCCAGCAATCAGCCCCAGCATTTT. Translated: CASSTQPSNQPQHF.

This CDR3 reads CASSPQGNQPQHF. The DNA of the CDR3 is TGTGCCAGCAGTCCTCAAGGGAATCAGCCCCAGCATTTT. The chain recombines TRBV12-3 or TRBV12-4 with TRBJ1-5; D not certain. The CDR3 covers 13 residues. V shed 5 bases and J shed 4 bases, with 9 bases lying between them.

The rearrangement uses TRBV11-3 and TRBJ2-5, with D perhaps TRBD1 (5 bases). Trimming took 0 bases from V and 5 from J, leaving 10 bases between them. This CDR3 is 14 amino acids long. CDR1 SGHNT and CDR2 YENEEA come from the germline V gene. The CDR3 reads CASSLEGRGETQYF. The CDR3 nucleotides read TGTGCCAGCAGCTTAGAGGGGCGCGGTGAGACCCAGTACTTC.

This sequence joins TRBV4-1 and TRBJ1-3, with a tentative D call TRBD1 (5 bases). Trimming cost V 0 bases and J 5 bases, with 14 bases left between them. Germline assignment: CDR1 MGHRA and CDR2 YSYEKL. The CDR3 length is 16 residues. CDR3 DNA: TGCGCCAGCAGCCAAGATGGATGGGCAGGGCGAAACACCATATATTTT. This codes for CASSQDGWAGRNTIYF.

The chain recombines TRBV19 with TRBJ1-5, with D hard to call. V lost 8 bases and J lost 1, with 9 bases in between. There are 13 residues in the CDR3. Germline V gene sequence: CDR1 LNHDA, CDR2 SQIVND (reference sequence). In DNA, the CDR3 is TGTGCCAGTCGAGGCTGGAGCAATCAGCCCCAGCATTTT. As protein: CASRGWSNQPQHF.

The V call is TRBV5-1, the J call TRBJ1-1; TRBD1 matches 11 bases. This CDR3 region has 15 residues. The germline V gene has CDR1 SGHRS and CDR2 YFSETQ. V shed 0 bases, J shed 6 bases, and the junction held 4 bases outside the gene matches. The CDR3 region is CASSLVGTGGPEAFF. CDR3 coding DNA: TGCGCCAGCAGCTTGGTTGGGACAGGGGGTCCTGAAGCTTTCTTT.

V gene TRBV10-1 combines with J gene TRBJ1-1; 7 positions match TRBD1. Germline V CDR1 and CDR2: WNHNN, SYGVQD (reference sequence). With 3 bases clipped from V and 6 bases from J, the junction kept 4 bases outside the gene matches. The CDR3 length is 13 residues. CDR3 in DNA: TGCGCCAGCAGTGACAACAGGGGAGCTGAAGCTTTCTTT. It is translated as CASSDNRGAEAFF.

A single count supports this clone. The V and J genes are TRBV30 and TRBJ2-1; 10 positions agree with TRBD2. Trimming at V came to 2 bases and at J to 7 bases, leaving 11 bases not matched to a gene. The CDR3 sequence is 16 residues long. CDR1 and CDR2 from the germline V gene are GTSNPN and SVGIG (reference sequence). CDR3 amino acids: CAWSTGAGLAKNEQFF. CDR3 DNA: TGTGCCTGGAGTACTGGCGCGGGACTAGCGAAAAATGAGCAGTTCTTC.

V is TRBV3-1 (or the pseudogene TRBV3-2) and J is TRBJ2-2; TRBD2 aligns across 8 bases. Looked up from germline, CDR1 is LGHDT and CDR2 is YNNKEL (reference sequence). The CDR3 is 18 residues long. The V and J ends lost 2 bases and 0 bases, in that order; junction bases with no gene match: 8. CDR3 sequence: CASSQIKPGLANTGELFF. CDR3 in DNA: TGTGCCAGCAGCCAAATCAAGCCGGGACTAGCGAACACCGGGGAGCTGTTTTTT.

J is TRBJ1-1 and V is TRBV5-5; no clear D gene. This CDR3 spans 11 amino acids. In germline, CDR1 is SGHKS, CDR2 YYEKEE (reference sequence). Trimming shortened V by 1 base and J by 8 bases, and 6 bases separated the two germline ends. The CDR3 region has the DNA TGTGCCAGCAGCTTGCTGGACGAAGCTTTCTTT. It translates to CASSLLDEAFF.

V usage is TRBV6-5 and J usage is TRBJ1-1; a weak D match, TRBD1 (6 bases). Germline CDR1 and CDR2: MNHEY and SVGAGI. The CDR3 is 15 amino acids. The V and J ends lost 4 bases and 5 bases respectively, with 17 bases between them. The chain's CDR3 is CASSSPGRGGTEAFF. For the CDR3, the DNA is TGTGCCAGCAGTTCCCCCGGGAGGGGGGGTACTGAAGCTTTCTTT.

This clone was found once. The chain employs TRBV11-2 and TRBJ1-5, with 7 bases fitting TRBD1. This CDR3 region has 19 residues. CDR1 SGHAT and CDR2 FQNNGV come from the germline V gene. V trimming: 5 bases; J trimming: 0 bases; junction bases outside the gene matches: 16. The chain's CDR3 is CASSHQSGTETYSNQPQHF. DNA of the CDR3: TGTGCCAGCAGCCACCAATCCGGGACAGAGACGTATAGCAATCAGCCCCAGCATTTT.

To note about this clone: This sample also contains other DNA sequences that code for the same CDR3. The chain is built from TRBV3-1 (or the pseudogene TRBV3-2) and TRBJ2-3; D not resolved. Between the trimmed V and J ends, which lost 4 bases and 5 bases, there was a span of 4 bases. CDR3 length: 11 residues. Germline V gene sequence: CDR1 LGHDT, CDR2 YNNKEL (reference sequence). The CDR3 spells CASSLLDTQYF. The CDR3 DNA reads TGTGCCAGCAGCCTCCTAGATACGCAGTATTTT.

A single count supports this clone. The chain has TRBV27 and TRBJ2-7; D is uncertain. Germline V gene data show CDR1 as MNHEY and CDR2 as SMNVEV (reference sequence). Trimming took 2 bases from V and 4 from J, leaving 6 bases between them. This CDR3 region has 12 residues. CDR3 loop: CASSLGGYEQYF. The CDR3 coding sequence is TGTGCCAGCAGTTTAGGCGGATACGAGCAGTACTTC.

The chain has TRBV13 and TRBJ2-7; tentatively, D is TRBD1 (6 bases). Germline CDR1 PRHDT, CDR2 FYEKMQ (reference sequence). Trimming shortened V by 3 bases and J by 7 bases, and 16 bases separated the two germline ends. CDR3 length: 14 amino acids. CDR3 in DNA: TGTGCCAGCAGCTTCGGCAGGGGATTGGGAGAGCAGTACTTC. This translates into CASSFGRGLGEQYF.

The V call is TRBV2, the J call TRBJ2-1; 9 bases agree with TRBD1. Germline CDR1 and CDR2: SNHLY and FYNNEI. CDR3 length equals 14 residues. J lost 9 bases, V lost 6 bases, and 9 bases had no gene match. CDR3 in DNA: TGTGCCAGCAGGATGGGACAGGGAATAGGTGAGCAGTTCTTC. It is translated as CASRMGQGIGEQFF.

This chain connects TRBV3-1 (or the pseudogene TRBV3-2) to TRBJ2-1, with 11 bases lining up with TRBD2. The J segment lost 7 bases and the V segment lost 5 bases, leaving 7 bases of the junction unmatched. The germline gives CDR1 LGHDT, CDR2 YNNKEL (reference sequence). CDR3 length equals 15 residues. The CDR3 nucleotides read TGTGCCAGCAGCTCCCGGCTAGCGGGAGGTAATGAGCAGTTCTTC. Its protein product is CASSSRLAGGNEQFF.

This chain uses TRBV7-8 with TRBJ1-2, with a weak D call TRBD1 (5 bases). The V gene's germline CDR1 is SGHVS and CDR2 FQNEAQ. This CDR3 has 16 amino acids. The V and J ends lost 1 base and 3 bases respectively, with 15 bases between them. CDR3 in amino acids: CASSLGGGSAYYGYTF. DNA for the CDR3: TGTGCCAGCAGCTTAGGCGGGGGGTCCGCCTACTATGGCTACACCTTC.

J is TRBJ2-1 and V is TRBV5-1; 7 nucleotides agree with TRBD2. CDR1 is SGHRS, CDR2 YFSETQ, per germline. The ends lost 0 bases at V and 4 bases at J; junction bases unmatched: 25. This CDR3 comprises 22 residues. The CDR3 loop reads CASSLVRRSSGTTAIVYNEQFF. CDR3 DNA: TGCGCCAGCAGCTTGGTCCGCCGTTCCAGCGGGACCACCGCGATCGTATACAATGAGCAGTTCTTC.